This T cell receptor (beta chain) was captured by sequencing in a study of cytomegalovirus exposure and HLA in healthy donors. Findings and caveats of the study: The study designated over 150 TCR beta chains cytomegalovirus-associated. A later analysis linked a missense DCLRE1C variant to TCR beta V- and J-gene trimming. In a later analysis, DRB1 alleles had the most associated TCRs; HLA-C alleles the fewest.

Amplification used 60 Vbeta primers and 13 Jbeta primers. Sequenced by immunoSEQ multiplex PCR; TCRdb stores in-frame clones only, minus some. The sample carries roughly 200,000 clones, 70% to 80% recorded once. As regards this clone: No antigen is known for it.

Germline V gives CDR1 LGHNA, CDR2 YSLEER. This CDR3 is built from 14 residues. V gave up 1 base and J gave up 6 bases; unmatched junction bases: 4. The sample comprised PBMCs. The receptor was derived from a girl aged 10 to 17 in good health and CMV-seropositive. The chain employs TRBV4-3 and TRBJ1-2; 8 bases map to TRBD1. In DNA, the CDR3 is TGCGCCAGCAGCCAAGCACCAGGGGGCCATGGCTACACCTTC. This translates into CASSQAPGGHGYTF.